Presented here are 26 T cell receptor beta chains from one specimen sequenced in a study of T cells after yellow fever vaccination (dated by TCRdb to 2018 to 2020). The treatment or condition label here, explained by the study, means: live attenuated yellow fever vaccine strain. Library prep was done by 5' RACE. The data were produced on an Illumina HiSeq 2500. Clones were called with MiXCR by TCRdb after fastp trimmed the public reads at Q25, and only in-frame beta chains were retained. For every CDR3 protein sequence, its rows merge into one entry that carries the most common genes and DNA. The sample has 450,000 to 650,000 distinct CDR3 sequences on record, roughly 13% of them singletons. The ten largest clones take up around an eighth of the sample. This material consisted of PBMCs, taken on the day of the yellow fever booster vaccination. Receptors were obtained from a man aged 25-45 years who received the YFV17D yellow fever vaccine.

Only a few counts were recorded for this clonotype. This chain uses TRBV7-9 with TRBJ2-1; possible D gene TRBD2, 5 bases. The CDR3 is made up of 12 amino acids. V dropped 5 bases and J dropped 6 bases, with 8 bases sitting between them. Germline V lookup: CDR1 SEHNR, CDR2 FQNEAQ (reference sequence). For the CDR3, the DNA is TGTGCCAGCAGCACCGAGGGCAATGAGCAGTTCTTC. This translates into CASSTEGNEQFF.

The chain couples TRBV7-3 to TRBJ2-4; 9 nucleotides agree with TRBD2. Germline loops: CDR1 SGHTA, CDR2 FQGTGA. The CDR3 extends over 16 amino acids. J gave up 1 base and V 5 bases, and 6 bases lay outside the gene matches. The CDR3 is CASSPSGTGAKNIQYF. The CDR3 DNA sequence: TGTGCCAGCAGCCCTAGCGGGACCGGGGCCAAAAACATTCAGTACTTC.

A few counts support this clonotype. The chain couples TRBV29-1 to TRBJ2-7; TRBD1 matches at 10 bases. The germline gives CDR1 SQVTM, CDR2 ANQGSEA. This CDR3 comprises 13 residues. Trimming took 6 bases from V and 5 from J; bases not matched to a gene: 7. The CDR3 loop reads CSVWDRGTHEQYF. CDR3 DNA sequence: TGCAGCGTGTGGGACAGGGGAACGCACGAGCAGTACTTC.

The table lists this clonotype with a few counts. This sequence joins TRBV6-2 or TRBV6-3 and TRBJ2-1; D gene ambiguous. This CDR3 region has 15 residues. Trimming removed 2 bases at V and 0 bases at J, with 8 bases between. Germline lookup yields CDR1 MNHEY and CDR2 SVGEGT. The CDR3 spells CASSYMRSSYNEQFF. CDR3 DNA sequence: TGTGCCAGCAGTTACATGAGGAGCTCCTACAATGAGCAGTTCTTC.

This clonotype was observed a few times. The rearrangement links TRBV30 to TRBJ2-7; D is unclear. The V end was cut by 0 bases, the J end by 1 base, with 7 bases between. CDR3 length equals 13 residues. CDR1 and CDR2 (germline): GTSNPN, SVGIG (reference sequence). CDR3: CAWSVGFSYEQYF. As DNA, the CDR3 is TGTGCCTGGAGTGTAGGATTTTCCTACGAGCAGTACTTC.

The V and J genes are TRBV20-1 and TRBJ2-7; 11 bases match TRBD1. The germline V gene encodes CDR1 DFQATT and CDR2 SNEGSKA (reference sequence). With V trimmed by 8 bases and J by 4 bases, 7 bases remained unmatched. CDR3 length: 13 amino acids. CDR3 in DNA: TGCAGTCAGCGGACAGGGGGCAAGTACGAGCAGTACTTC. This gives the protein CSQRTGGKYEQYF.

This clonotype was counted many times. The chain employs TRBV11-2 and TRBJ2-1; D tentatively fits TRBD1 or TRBD2 (5 bases each). Germline CDR1 is SGHAT and CDR2 is FQNNGV. V dropped 5 bases and J dropped 3 bases, with 14 bases sitting between them. CDR3 length: 15 residues. The DNA for the CDR3 is TGTGCCAGCAGCACACTGGGACCCCGCTACAATGAGCAGTTCTTC. Translation: CASSTLGPRYNEQFF.

This clonotype was seen only a few times. The chain is built from TRBV5-1 and TRBJ2-5, with D possibly being TRBD1 (5 bases). The V end lost 0 bases, the J end lost 3 bases, and 12 bases lay between the germline ends. CDR3 length equals 15 residues. Germline loops: CDR1 SGHRS, CDR2 YFSETQ. The CDR3: CASSLDRWGEETQYF. CDR3 bases: TGCGCCAGCAGCTTGGACAGGTGGGGTGAAGAGACCCAGTACTTC. The variable domain in full, completed from reference TRBV5-1 and TRBJ2-5, reads KAGVTQTPRYLIKTRGQQVTLSCSPISGHRSVSWYQQTPGQGLQFLFEYFSETQRNKGNFPGRFSGRQFSNSRSEMNVSTLELGDSALYLCASSLDRWGEETQYFGPGTRLLVL.

This clonotype has just a few counts. The chain uses TRBV5-4 and TRBJ2-5; TRBD2 matches at 10 bases. The germline CDR1 and CDR2 sequences are SGHNT and YYREEE (reference sequence). The junction had 10 bases not matched to a gene; V was cut back by 4 bases and J by 4 bases. This CDR3 comprises 16 residues. The CDR3 spells CASSPTGTSEGETQYF. DNA of the CDR3: TGTGCCAGCAGCCCGACAGGGACTAGCGAGGGAGAGACCCAGTACTTC.

This clonotype was seen ten or more times. This rearrangement joins TRBV20-1 to TRBJ2-3; a possible D gene is TRBD2 (7 bases). CDR3 length: 19 amino acids. Germline V gives CDR1 DFQATT, CDR2 SNEGSKA (reference sequence). The ends were cut back, 1 base at V and 0 bases at J, with 23 bases in the middle. Here the CDR3 reads CSARVPRGKSGVSTDTQYF. CDR3 in DNA: TGCAGTGCTAGAGTCCCAAGGGGGAAGAGCGGGGTCAGCACAGATACGCAGTATTTT.

The V gene is TRBV6-5, the J gene TRBJ2-4; D may be TRBD1 (6 bases). The CDR3 is 11 residues long. V was trimmed by 4 bases and J by 11 bases, leaving 9 bases between them. The V gene's germline CDR1 is MNHEY and CDR2 SVGAGI. Here the CDR3 reads CASSSRTVQYF. The CDR3 DNA reads TGTGCCAGCAGTTCAAGGACAGTTCAGTACTTC.

There are many counts of this clonotype. The V and J genes are TRBV4-3 and TRBJ2-3; D is possibly TRBD2 (6 bases). V was cut by 4 bases and J by 4 bases, with 18 bases left in between. CDR1 LGHNA and CDR2 YSLEER come from the germline V gene. The CDR3 runs to 16 residues. CDR3 bases: TGCGCCAGCAGCCGGGGGACTCGTAGCATCCCAGATACGCAGTATTTT. This translates into CASSRGTRSIPDTQYF.

The chain has TRBV7-8 and TRBJ2-3, with unresolved D. Germline V gene sequence: CDR1 SGHVS, CDR2 FQNEAQ. The CDR3 extends over 14 amino acids. Deletions cut 2 bases from V and 4 bases from J, with 10 bases between. Here the CDR3 reads CASSLRRVPDTQYF. CDR3 nucleotide sequence: TGTGCCAGCAGCTTAAGACGGGTACCAGATACGCAGTATTTT.

The chain links TRBV7-2 to TRBJ2-1, with D perhaps matching TRBD2 (6 bases). There are 15 residues in the CDR3. The V and J ends lost 2 bases and 4 bases respectively, with 12 bases between them. Germline CDR1 SGHTA, CDR2 FQGNSA. The CDR3 DNA follows: TGTGCCAGCAGCTTAAGGCGGGATTTTTACAATGAGCAGTTCTTC. This translates into CASSLRRDFYNEQFF.

V is TRBV30 and J is TRBJ1-5; 10 bases align to TRBD1. The CDR3 covers 15 residues. The V segment lost 1 base and the J segment 3 bases; nucleotides outside the gene matches: 3. Germline V gives CDR1 GTSNPN, CDR2 SVGIG (reference sequence). The CDR3 region is CAWSAGTGVNQPQHF. In nucleotides, the CDR3 is TGTGCCTGGAGTGCCGGGACAGGGGTCAATCAGCCCCAGCATTTT. The complete variable domain, with remaining parts taken from reference TRBV30 and TRBJ1-5, reads SQTIHQWPATLVQPVGSPLSLECTVEGTSNPNLYWYRQAAGRGLQLLFYSVGIGQISSEVPQNLSASRPQDRQFILSSKKLLLSDSGFYLCAWSAGTGVNQPQHFGDGTRLSIL.

This clonotype was detected a few times. The genes are TRBV20-1 and TRBJ2-3; 10 nucleotides match TRBD2. CDR1 is DFQATT and CDR2 is SNEGSKA in the germline V gene (reference sequence). CDR3 length: 15 residues. CDR3 in amino acids: CSAPSGSRGTDTQYF. The CDR3 coding sequence is TGCAGCGCCCCTAGCGGGAGTCGAGGCACAGATACGCAGTATTTT.

The chain employs TRBV30 and TRBJ1-5; tentatively, D is TRBD1 (5 bases). The CDR3 spans 12 residues. Germline lookup yields CDR1 GTSNPN and CDR2 SVGIG (reference sequence). Trimming took off 5 bases at V and 3 bases at J, with 8 bases between the two ends. CDR3 protein: CAWGGNNQPQHF. The CDR3 region has the DNA TGTGCCTGGGGGGGGAACAATCAGCCCCAGCATTTT.

V gene TRBV7-8 combines with J gene TRBJ2-1; possible D gene TRBD2, 6 bases. CDR1 SGHVS and CDR2 FQNEAQ come from the germline V gene. V gave up 2 bases and J gave up 2 bases, with 10 bases separating them. This CDR3 region has 15 residues. The CDR3 reads CASSLWGGAYNEQFF. Written as DNA, the CDR3 is TGTGCCAGCAGCTTATGGGGCGGGGCCTACAATGAGCAGTTCTTC.

This clonotype was observed a handful of times. The V call is TRBV20-1, the J call TRBJ2-6; D perhaps matches TRBD2 (5 bases). Germline V lookup: CDR1 DFQATT, CDR2 SNEGSKA (reference sequence). The V gene lost 6 bases and the J gene lost 0 bases, with 9 bases spanning the gap. CDR3 length: 14 residues. The CDR3 sequence is CSALEGSGANVLTF. The CDR3 DNA reads TGCAGTGCCCTCGAGGGCTCTGGGGCCAACGTCCTGACTTTC.

The table lists this clonotype with a few counts. The gene calls are TRBV10-3 and TRBJ1-5; D is unresolved. The germline V gene encodes CDR1 ENHRY and CDR2 SYGVKD. This CDR3 is built from 14 residues. Trimming cost V 3 bases and J 12 bases, with 18 bases left between them. CDR3 in DNA: TGTGCCATCAGTGACCCTCGCGTCTCACCGGTCCAGCATTTT. Translation gives CAISDPRVSPVQHF.

This clonotype was counted between two and nine times. As DNA, the CDR3 is TGTGCCAGCAGCCAATCGGTGAACACTGAAGCTTTCTTT. As protein: CASSQSVNTEAFF. J is TRBJ1-1 and V is TRBV14; D unclear. Trimming pared 2 bases from V and 0 bases from J, leaving 4 bases between. This CDR3 spans 13 amino acids. Germline CDR1 SGHDN, CDR2 FVKESK.

This clonotype came up many times. The chain uses TRBV12-3 or TRBV12-4 and TRBJ2-3; D is possibly TRBD2 (5 bases). The CDR3 sequence is 14 residues long. V lost 4 bases, J lost 3 bases, and 11 bases lay in between. This CDR3 is CASSSEAVTDTQYF. The CDR3 region has the DNA TGTGCCAGCAGTTCGGAAGCGGTTACAGATACGCAGTATTTT.

This clonotype was recorded a few times. The genes are TRBV10-2 and TRBJ2-1, with 11 bases identical to TRBD2. Germline loops: CDR1 WSHSY, CDR2 SAAADI. This CDR3 spans 14 amino acids. After removal of 9 bases from V and 10 bases from J, the junction contained 11 bases not matched to a gene. CDR3 sequence reads: CASRALAGGPEQFF. CDR3 sequence (DNA): TGCGCCAGTAGGGCCCTAGCGGGAGGTCCCGAGCAGTTCTTC.

The chain uses TRBV29-1 and TRBJ2-2; D is uncertain. The CDR3 consists of 12 residues. The germline CDR1 and CDR2 sequences are SQVTM and ANQGSEA. With 7 bases removed from V and 0 bases from J, the gap between germline ends came to 6 bases. The CDR3 bases are TGCAGCGGTGGTTCGAACACCGGGGAGCTGTTTTTT. Translated: CSGGSNTGELFF.

The CDR3 loop reads CASSIGGSVLGETQYF. Written as DNA, the CDR3 is TGTGCCAGTAGTATTGGCGGGAGCGTCTTGGGAGAGACCCAGTACTTC. The V call is TRBV19, the J call TRBJ2-5; TRBD2 agrees at 7 bases. The V gene end was trimmed by 3 bases and the J gene end by 4 bases; junction bases not matched to a gene: 11. The germline CDR1 and CDR2 sequences are LNHDA and SQIVND (reference sequence). The CDR3 spans 16 residues.

The rearrangement links TRBV4-3 to TRBJ1-6; D uncertain. V was shortened by 3 bases and J by 3 bases, with 12 bases between the two germline ends. The CDR3 spans 16 residues. Germline V CDR1 and CDR2: LGHNA, YSLEER. Written as DNA, the CDR3 is TGCGCCAGCAGCCATCGGGCGGATTACTATAATTCACCCCTCCACTTT. This encodes CASSHRADYYNSPLHF.